A selection of T cell receptor beta chains follows, all from one sample in a study of blood T cell repertoires in COVID-19. Data came from immunoSEQ multiplex PCR; TCRdb stores just in-frame clones and leaves some out. The table has approximately 70,000 clones, 75% to 85% seen once. The sample taken for sequencing was peripheral blood. The source of these receptors is an older woman with acute or convalescent COVID-19. CDR3s include the opening cysteine and the closing phenylalanine or tryptophan. A D gene is named only where the DNA matches it firmly. A row's size may be missing; if present it is once, few, many or a size class.

v_gene: TRBV4-1
d_gene: .
abundance: .
len: 15
j_gene: TRBJ1-5
CDR3nt: TGCGCCAGCAGCCAAGCAGGACACGACAATCAGCCCCAGCATTTT
CDR3aa: CASSQAGHDNQPQHF

v_gene: TRBV18
d_gene: .
abundance: .
len: 13
j_gene: TRBJ1-2
CDR3nt: TGTGCCAGCTCACCCCAGGACAGATATGGCTACACCTTC
CDR3aa: CASSPQDRYGYTF

v_gene: TRBV6-1
d_gene: TRBD1
abundance: .
len: 15
j_gene: TRBJ1-2
CDR3nt: TGTGCCAGCAGTGAGGGCAGGGGGTTTCTATATGGCTACACCTTC
CDR3aa: CASSEGRGFLYGYTF

v_gene: TRBV3-1/TRBV3-2
d_gene: .
abundance: few
len: 13
j_gene: TRBJ1-6
CDR3nt: TGTGCCAGCAGCGGGACACACGTTTCACCCCTCCACTTT
CDR3aa: CASSGTHVSPLHF

v_gene: TRBV30
d_gene: .
abundance: few
len: 18
j_gene: TRBJ1-6
CDR3nt: TGTGCCTGGATCGGAAACAGACCCGGTCTCACCTATAATTCACCCCTCCACTTT
CDR3aa: CAWIGNRPGLTYNSPLHF

v_gene: TRBV6-6
d_gene: .
abundance: .
len: 16
j_gene: TRBJ2-1
CDR3nt: TGTGCCAGCAGAGTGGGTGGGGGGGCTTACTACAATGAGCAGTTCTTC
CDR3aa: CASRVGGGAYYNEQFF

v_gene: TRBV28
d_gene: .
abundance: .
len: 15
j_gene: TRBJ1-2
CDR3nt: TGTGCCAGCAGACGATATGGAGCAGGGCCTTATGGCTACACCTTC
CDR3aa: CASRRYGAGPYGYTF

v_gene: TRBV3-1/TRBV3-2
d_gene: .
abundance: .
len: 15
j_gene: TRBJ2-2
CDR3nt: TGTGCCAGCAGAAAGGGGGAAATAGGATCCGGGGAGCTGTTTTTT
CDR3aa: CASRKGEIGSGELFF

v_gene: TRBV11-2
d_gene: .
abundance: few
len: 14
j_gene: TRBJ2-2
CDR3nt: TGTGCCAGCAGTTTGTCGGGAGCCGCCGGGGAGCTGTTTTTT
CDR3aa: CASSLSGAAGELFF

v_gene: TRBV27
d_gene: .
abundance: many
len: 15
j_gene: TRBJ1-5
CDR3nt: TGTGCCAGCAGTTTAGGAGGAGGATCCAATCAGCCCCAGCATTTT
CDR3aa: CASSLGGGSNQPQHF

v_gene: TRBV5-1
d_gene: .
abundance: .
len: 10
j_gene: TRBJ1-4
CDR3nt: TGCGCCAGCAACGACAGGAAACTGTTTTTT
CDR3aa: CASNDRKLFF

v_gene: TRBV14
d_gene: .
abundance: many
len: 15
j_gene: TRBJ2-2
CDR3nt: TGTGCCAGCAGCCCGAGTGGGGGCGGGACCGGGGAGCTGTTTTTT
CDR3aa: CASSPSGGGTGELFF

v_gene: TRBV14
d_gene: .
abundance: .
len: 12
j_gene: TRBJ1-1
CDR3nt: TGTGCCAGCAGCTACGATGGAGTTGAAGCTTTCTTT
CDR3aa: CASSYDGVEAFF

v_gene: TRBV5-1
d_gene: .
abundance: .
len: 15
j_gene: TRBJ2-3
CDR3nt: TGCGCCAGTCGTCCACAGGCGCCGCTCACAGATACGCAGTATTTT
CDR3aa: CASRPQAPLTDTQYF

v_gene: TRBV30
d_gene: .
abundance: .
len: 14
j_gene: TRBJ1-1
CDR3nt: TGTGCCTGGAGTGTATTCCCCTTGAACACTGAAGCTTTCTTT
CDR3aa: CAWSVFPLNTEAFF

v_gene: TRBV16
d_gene: .
abundance: .
len: 16
j_gene: TRBJ1-5
CDR3nt: TGTGCCAGCAGCCAATTCTCCGGGGGGCGCGACTCGCCCCAGCATTTT
CDR3aa: CASSQFSGGRDSPQHF

v_gene: TRBV10-2
d_gene: TRBD2
abundance: .
len: 14
j_gene: TRBJ2-5
CDR3nt: TGCGCCAGCAGCGCTCCGGGGGGGCAAGAGGCCCAGTACTTC
CDR3aa: CASSAPGGQEAQYF

v_gene: TRBV10-3
d_gene: TRBD1
abundance: .
len: 15
j_gene: TRBJ1-1
CDR3nt: TGTGCCATCAGTGGGGGACAGGGCGGGAACACTGAAGCTTTCTTT
CDR3aa: CAISGGQGGNTEAFF

v_gene: TRBV7-2
d_gene: .
abundance: .
len: 15
j_gene: TRBJ1-1
CDR3nt: TGTGCCAGCAGCTTAGGTCCCTACGGGGTCACTGAAGCTTTCTTT
CDR3aa: CASSLGPYGVTEAFF

v_gene: TRBV28
d_gene: TRBD1
abundance: .
len: 15
j_gene: TRBJ1-2
CDR3nt: TGTGCCAGCAGGGGACAGGGCTCAACGATTCCTGGCTACACCTTC
CDR3aa: CASRGQGSTIPGYTF

v_gene: TRBV2
d_gene: .
abundance: once
len: 13
j_gene: TRBJ2-2
CDR3nt: TGTGCCAGCACGGGAGATTACACCGGGGAGCTGTTTTTT
CDR3aa: CASTGDYTGELFF

v_gene: TRBV9
d_gene: TRBD2
abundance: once
len: 15
j_gene: TRBJ2-2
CDR3nt: TGTGCCAGCAGCCCTGGGCGGGGGGGAACCGGGGAGCTGTTTTTT
CDR3aa: CASSPGRGGTGELFF

v_gene: TRBV28
d_gene: .
abundance: .
len: 14
j_gene: TRBJ2-5
CDR3nt: TGTGCCAGCAGTTCAGGGGCGTACCAAGAGACCCAGTACTTC
CDR3aa: CASSSGAYQETQYF

v_gene: TRBV27
d_gene: .
abundance: .
len: 13
j_gene: TRBJ2-5
CDR3nt: TGTGCCAGCAGTTTAAACGGAGAAGAGACCCAGTACTTC
CDR3aa: CASSLNGEETQYF

v_gene: TRBV7-8
d_gene: TRBD2
abundance: .
len: 15
j_gene: TRBJ2-1
CDR3nt: TGTGCCAGCAGCTTCGCCTCTAGCGGCTACAATGAGCAGTTCTTC
CDR3aa: CASSFASSGYNEQFF

v_gene: TRBV12-5
d_gene: .
abundance: .
len: 14
j_gene: TRBJ2-2
CDR3nt: TGTGCTAGTGGTTTTTTGGGGGGAAACGGGGAGCTGTTTTTT
CDR3aa: CASGFLGGNGELFF

v_gene: TRBV25-1
d_gene: TRBD2
abundance: .
len: 15
j_gene: TRBJ2-1
CDR3nt: TGTGCCAGCAGTGCCCTGGGACTACTAGGAGATGAGCAGTTCTTC
CDR3aa: CASSALGLLGDEQFF

v_gene: TRBV2
d_gene: TRBD1
abundance: many
len: 17
j_gene: TRBJ1-1
CDR3nt: TGTGCCAGCAGTGAAGGAGGACAGGGGGTATTGAACACTGAAGCTTTCTTT
CDR3aa: CASSEGGQGVLNTEAFF

v_gene: TRBV2
d_gene: TRBD2
abundance: .
len: 15
j_gene: TRBJ2-3
CDR3nt: TGTGCCAGCAGTGTGGTACTAGCGGGGGGGAATACGCAGTATTTT
CDR3aa: CASSVVLAGGNTQYF

v_gene: TRBV5-1
d_gene: TRBD1
abundance: once
len: 15
j_gene: TRBJ1-1
CDR3nt: TGCGCCAGCAGCCCCTCCCCCGGACAGGGGGTGGAAGCTTTCTTT
CDR3aa: CASSPSPGQGVEAFF

v_gene: TRBV7-8
d_gene: .
abundance: .
len: 17
j_gene: TRBJ2-3
CDR3nt: TGTGCCAGCAGCTCATCCTGGAGGTTCGGTGACACAGATACGCAGTATTTT
CDR3aa: CASSSSWRFGDTDTQYF

v_gene: TRBV10-3
d_gene: TRBD1
abundance: .
len: 17
j_gene: TRBJ1-5
CDR3nt: TGTGCCATCAGTGAGTCTGGAGGGGACAGAATCAATCAGCCCCAGCATTTT
CDR3aa: CAISESGGDRINQPQHF

v_gene: TRBV15
d_gene: .
abundance: .
len: 13
j_gene: TRBJ1-5
CDR3nt: TGTGCCACCTCTAGACGAGGCAATCAGCCCCAGCATTTT
CDR3aa: CATSRRGNQPQHF

v_gene: TRBV5-1
d_gene: TRBD2
abundance: .
len: 14
j_gene: TRBJ2-3
CDR3nt: TGCGCCAGCGGGGACTTGAGCGGGGCAGATACGCAGTATTTT
CDR3aa: CASGDLSGADTQYF

v_gene: TRBV2
d_gene: .
abundance: .
len: 12
j_gene: TRBJ2-5
CDR3nt: TGTGCCAGCAGTGAACAGGGTGAGACCCAGTACTTC
CDR3aa: CASSEQGETQYF

v_gene: TRBV28
d_gene: .
abundance: .
len: 13
j_gene: TRBJ2-2
CDR3nt: TGTGCCAGCAGGAAAGGGGGACCCGGGGAGCTGTTTTTT
CDR3aa: CASRKGGPGELFF

v_gene: TRBV6-1
d_gene: .
abundance: .
len: 16
j_gene: TRBJ1-1
CDR3nt: TGTGCCAGCAGTGTTCCGCCAGTGGGGCAGTCCACTGAAGCTTTCTTT
CDR3aa: CASSVPPVGQSTEAFF

v_gene: TRBV9
d_gene: TRBD2
abundance: few
len: 16
j_gene: TRBJ2-2
CDR3nt: TGTGCCAGCAGCGTTAGCGGGGGGGCCGACACCGGGGAGCTGTTTTTT
CDR3aa: CASSVSGGADTGELFF

v_gene: TRBV10-3
d_gene: TRBD1
abundance: .
len: 17
j_gene: TRBJ1-2
CDR3nt: TGTGCCATCAGTGACAGTACCCGGACAGGAGAAAACTATGGCTACACCTTC
CDR3aa: CAISDSTRTGENYGYTF

v_gene: TRBV2
d_gene: TRBD2
abundance: .
len: 17
j_gene: TRBJ2-3
CDR3nt: TGTGCCAGCAGCCATACGGCGGGGCTAGCGGCTCCGGATACGCAGTATTTT
CDR3aa: CASSHTAGLAAPDTQYF

v_gene: TRBV9
d_gene: .
abundance: few
len: 14
j_gene: TRBJ2-5
CDR3nt: TGTGCCAGCAGCGTAGCTTTCGGTCAAGAGACCCAGTACTTC
CDR3aa: CASSVAFGQETQYF

v_gene: TRBV9
d_gene: .
abundance: .
len: 16
j_gene: TRBJ1-6
CDR3nt: TGTGCCAGCAGCGGGGGATCGACAGGAGTAAATTCACCCCTCCACTTT
CDR3aa: CASSGGSTGVNSPLHF

v_gene: TRBV21-1
d_gene: .
abundance: .
len: 12
j_gene: TRBJ1-5
CDR3nt: TGTGCCAGCAGCAAAGACGGCGGGCCCCAGCATTTT
CDR3aa: CASSKDGGPQHF

v_gene: TRBV6-5
d_gene: .
abundance: .
len: 14
j_gene: TRBJ1-1
CDR3nt: TGTGCCAGCAGTTCACCGGGACTCAACACTGAAGCTTTCTTT
CDR3aa: CASSSPGLNTEAFF

v_gene: TRBV13
d_gene: TRBD1
abundance: .
len: 13
j_gene: TRBJ2-7
CDR3nt: TGTGCCAGCACGCCCGGGACAGGGCGTGAGCAGTACTTC
CDR3aa: CASTPGTGREQYF

v_gene: TRBV6-1
d_gene: .
abundance: .
len: 19
j_gene: TRBJ1-4
CDR3nt: TGTGCCAGCAGTGAAGCCAGGGGTGGGTCCCTTTCAACTAATGAAAAACTGTTTTTT
CDR3aa: CASSEARGGSLSTNEKLFF

v_gene: TRBV9
d_gene: .
abundance: .
len: 13
j_gene: TRBJ1-2
CDR3nt: TGTGCCAGCAGTGCCGGGAGTCTCTATGGCTACACCTTC
CDR3aa: CASSAGSLYGYTF

v_gene: TRBV5-4
d_gene: TRBD1
abundance: .
len: 15
j_gene: TRBJ1-4
CDR3nt: TGTGCCAGCAGTCTAGTCAGGGGGAGGAATGAAAAACTGTTTTTT
CDR3aa: CASSLVRGRNEKLFF

v_gene: TRBV7-2
d_gene: .
abundance: .
len: 13
j_gene: TRBJ1-2
CDR3nt: TGTGCCAGCAGCTTATCTTTTAACTATGGCTACACCTTC
CDR3aa: CASSLSFNYGYTF

v_gene: TRBV2
d_gene: TRBD1
abundance: few
len: 13
j_gene: TRBJ1-1
CDR3nt: TGTGCCAGCAAGAGGGACAGTAACACTGAAGCTTTCTTT
CDR3aa: CASKRDSNTEAFF

v_gene: TRBV13
d_gene: .
abundance: .
len: 15
j_gene: TRBJ1-2
CDR3nt: TGTGCCAGCAGCTTGGGCCCGTTCACGAACTATGGCTACACCTTC
CDR3aa: CASSLGPFTNYGYTF

v_gene: TRBV7-2
d_gene: .
abundance: .
len: 15
j_gene: TRBJ1-1
CDR3nt: TGTGCCAGCAGCATTGGACAGCCGGGGAACACTGAAGCTTTCTTT
CDR3aa: CASSIGQPGNTEAFF

v_gene: TRBV28
d_gene: .
abundance: few
len: 14
j_gene: TRBJ1-2
CDR3nt: TGTGCCAGCAGTGTCACCGGGACACACTATGGCTACACCTTC
CDR3aa: CASSVTGTHYGYTF

v_gene: TRBV4-3
d_gene: .
abundance: .
len: 16
j_gene: TRBJ2-2
CDR3nt: TGCGCCAGCAGCCAAGAGGTCAGGGCCTACACCGGGGAGCTGTTTTTT
CDR3aa: CASSQEVRAYTGELFF